This T cell receptor (beta chain) comes out of a study of monozygotic twins with inflammatory bowel disease. The total RNA came straight from whole blood, and T cells were not sorted beforehand. Germline lookup yields CDR1 LNHNV and CDR2 YYDKDF (reference sequence). The CDR3 sequence is 13 residues long. Per-sample cDNA came from eight separate reactions. The study subjected TCRalpha and TCRbeta cDNA to two nested PCRs of approximately 17 and 9 cycles. One entry per CDR3 protein, without DNA, is what TCRdb gives after re-calling the 5' RACE reads. This table holds 210,000 or so distinct CDR3 sequences.

The chain combines TRBV15 with TRBJ1-2; the TCRdb D gene call, TRBD1, has no DNA to confirm it. The sequenced sample consisted of blood. The receptor was derived from a human donor with ulcerative colitis or Crohn's disease, or a healthy co-twin of an affected twin (not recorded which). CDR3 loop: CATSRDSGTGYTF.